The 26 T cell receptor beta chains below all came from one sample that was sequenced in a study of cytomegalovirus exposure and HLA in healthy donors. PCR was performed using 60 Vbeta and 13 Jbeta primers. TCRdb keeps only in-frame clones here, not all; method: immunoSEQ multiplex PCR. The data contain a few hundred thousand clones, about 83% of them seen just once; the ten biggest clones take up roughly 1.5%. Sequencing input: PBMCs. The origin of the receptors is a girl aged 10 to 17 in good health and CMV-seronegative.

The chain couples TRBV29-1 to TRBJ2-7, with D perhaps matching TRBD2 (6 bases). Trimming cost V 6 bases and J 6 bases, with 12 bases left between them. CDR1 and CDR2 (germline): SQVTM, ANQGSEA. This CDR3 has 11 residues. CDR3 DNA: TGCAGCGTCCTAACGGGACTCGAGCAGTACTTC. As protein: CSVLTGLEQYF.

The J gene is TRBJ1-5, the V gene TRBV5-8; 7 nucleotides line up with TRBD1. CDR3 size: 18 residues. CDR1 and CDR2 from the germline V gene are SGHTS and YDEGEE. The J segment lost 2 bases and the V segment lost 3 bases, leaving 14 bases of the junction unmatched. The CDR3 coding sequence is TGTGCCAGCAGCTATACTAAAACAGGGGTTCAGGGCAATCAGCCCCAGCATTTT. Protein: CASSYTKTGVQGNQPQHF. Drawing the rest from reference TRBV5-8 and TRBJ1-5, the complete variable domain is EAGVTQSPTHLIKTRGQQATLRCSPISGHTSVYWYQQALGLGLQFLLWYDEGEERNRGNFPPRFSGRQFPNYSSELNVNALELEDSALYLCASSYTKTGVQGNQPQHFGDGTRLSIL.

This clone occurred once. The chain joins TRBV4-1 to TRBJ2-7; 9 bases are shared with TRBD1. The V gene end was trimmed by 1 base and the J gene end by 1 base; junction bases not matched to a gene: 5. Germline CDR1 reads MGHRA; CDR2 reads YSYEKL. The CDR3 is 16 residues long. CDR3 DNA sequence: TGCGCCAGCAGCCAAGTGCTTGGACAGGGGTCCTACGAGCAGTACTTC. It yields the protein CASSQVLGQGSYEQYF.

The rearrangement uses TRBV11-2 and TRBJ1-2; no firm D call. V lost 0 bases, J lost 4 bases, and 21 bases lay in between. The CDR3 extends over 18 amino acids. In germline, CDR1 is SGHAT, CDR2 FQNNGV. The CDR3 here is CASSLDIFGGVSGYGYTF. The CDR3 DNA reads TGTGCCAGCAGCTTAGATATATTCGGCGGCGTCAGTGGCTATGGCTACACCTTC.

The genes are TRBV30 and TRBJ1-3; D call uncertain. The CDR3 is 15 residues long. V lost 1 base and J lost 0, with 10 bases in between. CDR1 and CDR2 from the germline V gene are GTSNPN and SVGIG (reference sequence). The CDR3 region is CAWSATGFSGNTIYF. The CDR3 DNA reads as TGTGCCTGGAGTGCAACGGGATTCTCTGGAAACACCATATATTTT.

The chain combines TRBV25-1 with TRBJ2-7, with D maybe TRBD1 (5 bases). V was clipped by 7 bases and J by 4 bases, with 8 bases between them. The CDR3 runs 11 residues. Germline V gene data show CDR1 as MGHDK and CDR2 as SYGVNS. In nucleotides, the CDR3 is TGTGCCAGCAAGGCAGGGTACGAGCAGTACTTC. It is translated as CASKAGYEQYF.

This clone has a single count. The gene calls are TRBV7-9 and TRBJ2-2; D remains ambiguous. The CDR3 is 16 residues long. Germline CDR1 is SEHNR and CDR2 is FQNEAQ (reference sequence). The ends were cut back, 5 bases at V and 4 bases at J, with 17 bases in the middle. CDR3 sequence (DNA): TGTGCCAGCAGCCCCAGGCAGATCGAATTCACCGGGGAGCTGTTTTTT. This translates into CASSPRQIEFTGELFF.

This rearrangement joins TRBV27 to TRBJ1-1; D not certain. Trimming pared 0 bases from V and 1 base from J, leaving 9 bases between. Germline V gene data show CDR1 as MNHEY and CDR2 as SMNVEV (reference sequence). There are 15 residues in the CDR3. Here the CDR3 reads CASSLSGGGNTEAFF. The DNA for the CDR3 is TGTGCCAGCAGTTTATCGGGTGGCGGGAACACTGAAGCTTTCTTT.

Comments on this clone: Within the sample, other DNA sequences also encode this same CDR3. The rearrangement joins TRBV28 to TRBJ1-5; unclear D gene. Germline V gene sequence: CDR1 MDHEN, CDR2 SYDVKM. CDR3 length equals 11 residues. V was pared by 5 bases and J by 4 bases, with 3 bases between. The CDR3 DNA is TGTGCCAGCAGTCTGAATCAGCCCCAGCATTTT. Amino acid sequence: CASSLNQPQHF.

This chain links TRBV4-2 with TRBJ2-2; weak D call: TRBD1 (5 bases). There are 15 residues in the CDR3. The germline V and J ends were trimmed by 7 bases and 3 bases, with 15 bases remaining between them. Germline V gene data show CDR1 as LGHNA and CDR2 as YNFKEQ. The CDR3 here is CASTPSDSYTGELFF. The DNA of the CDR3 is TGTGCCAGCACGCCCTCCGACAGCTACACCGGGGAGCTGTTTTTT.

This clone has more than one count but fewer than ten. The V gene is TRBV11-2, the J gene TRBJ1-1; no firm D call. V dropped 2 bases and J dropped 3 bases, with 13 bases sitting between them. The CDR3 is 15 residues long. Germline V CDR1 and CDR2: SGHAT, FQNNGV. CDR3 in DNA: TGTGCCAGCAGCTTAAGTTTGGCGGTCGACACTGAAGCTTTCTTT. Translating gives CASSLSLAVDTEAFF.

The rearrangement links TRBV2 to TRBJ2-2; TRBD2 is a possible D gene (6 bases). The CDR3 totals 17 residues. Germline values: CDR1 SNHLY, CDR2 FYNNEI. V dropped 8 bases and J dropped 2 bases, with 21 bases sitting between them. The CDR3 spells CASAVGWRVSNTGELFF. The CDR3 DNA follows: TGTGCCAGCGCCGTAGGGTGGAGGGTCTCCAACACCGGGGAGCTGTTTTTT.

This rearrangement joins TRBV7-9 to TRBJ2-5; 16 bases agree with TRBD2. The germline CDR1 and CDR2 sequences are SEHNR and FQNEAQ (reference sequence). The CDR3 covers 17 residues. Trimming removed 6 bases from V and 5 bases from J; junction bases left unmatched: 9. CDR3 residues: CASRTGTSGRAQETQYF. The CDR3, as DNA: TGTGCCAGCAGAACCGGGACTAGCGGGAGGGCCCAGGAGACCCAGTACTTC. Supplemented by reference TRBV7-9 and TRBJ2-5, the full variable domain reads DTGVSQNPRHKITKRGQNVTFRCDPISEHNRLYWYRQTLGQGPEFLTYFQNEAQLEKSRLLSDRFSAERPKGSFSTLEIQRTEQGDSAMYLCASRTGTSGRAQETQYFGPGTRLLVL.

In this sample, this clone turned up a few times. This rearrangement joins TRBV6-5 to TRBJ2-2; D gene uncertain. The CDR3 totals 13 residues. The ends were cut back, 0 bases at V and 5 bases at J, with 4 bases in the middle. Germline CDR1 is MNHEY and CDR2 is SVGAGI. In nucleotides, the CDR3 is TGTGCCAGCAGTTACTCCAGAACCGGGGAGCTGTTTTTT. This translates into CASSYSRTGELFF.

The V call is TRBV5-4, the J call TRBJ2-2, with 7 nucleotides matching TRBD1. This CDR3 region has 16 residues. Germline V gene lookup returns CDR1 SGHNT and CDR2 YYREEE (reference sequence). V shed 4 bases, J shed 2 bases, and the junction held 8 bases outside the gene matches. The CDR3 is CASSRAGTDNTGELFF. The DNA for the CDR3 is TGTGCCAGCAGCCGTGCCGGGACAGATAACACCGGGGAGCTGTTTTTT.

The V call is TRBV7-9, the J call TRBJ1-4; TRBD1 aligns across 9 bases. This CDR3 has 14 amino acids. Germline V gene sequence: CDR1 SEHNR, CDR2 FQNEAQ (reference sequence). After removal of 6 bases from V and 8 bases from J, the junction contained 7 bases not matched to a gene. The CDR3 is CASSSQGAGEKLFF. In DNA form, the CDR3 reads TGTGCCAGCAGTTCACAGGGGGCCGGGGAAAAACTGTTTTTT.

The rearrangement links TRBV6-1 to TRBJ1-2; the match to TRBD1 covers 10 bases. Germline values: CDR1 MNHNS, CDR2 SASEGT. The V segment lost 6 bases and the J segment 4 bases; nucleotides outside the gene matches: 17. This CDR3 is 18 amino acids long. This chain's CDR3 is CASSEYSDRGVFSYGYTF. In DNA, the CDR3 is TGTGCCAGCAGCGAATACTCGGACAGGGGGGTTTTTAGCTATGGCTACACCTTC.

The J gene is TRBJ1-2, the V gene TRBV11-2; D remains unclear. Germline CDR1 reads SGHAT; CDR2 reads FQNNGV. Trimming took 5 bases from V and 3 from J, leaving 25 bases between them. The CDR3 extends over 18 amino acids. This CDR3 reads CASSHPGGSHPADYGYTF. The DNA for the CDR3 is TGTGCCAGCAGCCACCCAGGAGGGTCCCATCCAGCTGACTATGGCTACACCTTC.

This chain joins TRBV28 and TRBJ1-4, with D maybe TRBD1 (5 bases). V was pared by 6 bases and J by 3 bases, with 17 bases between. Per the germline V gene, CDR1 is MDHEN and CDR2 is SYDVKM. The CDR3 spans 16 residues. The CDR3: CASSPNGGTANEKLFF. The CDR3 nucleotides read TGTGCCAGCAGCCCTAACGGGGGGACGGCTAATGAAAAACTGTTTTTT.

The J gene is TRBJ1-3, the V gene TRBV7-2; no reliable D call. V lost 1 base and J 0 bases, leaving 10 bases between the germline ends. Germline V gives CDR1 SGHTA, CDR2 FQGNSA. There are 16 residues in the CDR3. In DNA form, the CDR3 reads TGTGCCAGCAGCTTAGAGGCAGGTAGCTCTGGAAACACCATATATTTT. Its protein product is CASSLEAGSSGNTIYF.

The chain couples TRBV18 to TRBJ2-2; 10 nucleotides align to TRBD1. Germline-derived CDR1 and CDR2 are KGHSH and LQKENI. The CDR3 covers 19 residues. Trimming cost V 1 base and J 2 bases; bases outside gene matches: 10. The CDR3, as DNA: TGTGCCAGCTCACCACTTCGGGGGACAGGGGTTAGCAACACCGGGGAGCTGTTTTTT. It translates to CASSPLRGTGVSNTGELFF.

The V call is TRBV5-1, the J call TRBJ2-7; 8 positions agree with TRBD1. V lost 4 bases and J lost 5; bases outside the gene matches: 11. The CDR3 is 15 amino acids. CDR1 is SGHRS and CDR2 is YFSETQ in the germline V gene. CDR3: CASSQLQGALDEQYF. The DNA of the CDR3 is TGCGCCAGCAGCCAACTCCAGGGGGCTCTGGACGAGCAGTACTTC.

This clone was seen once. The rearrangement joins TRBV28 to TRBJ2-3; 8 bases line up with TRBD1. V trimming: 5 bases; J trimming: 3 bases; junction bases outside the gene matches: 10. Per germline, CDR1 MDHEN and CDR2 SYDVKM. The CDR3 sequence is 16 residues long. The CDR3 protein is CASSPRGTGSTDTQYF. CDR3 coding DNA: TGTGCCAGCAGTCCTAGGGGGACAGGTTCAACAGATACGCAGTATTTT.

The rearrangement uses TRBV4-3 and TRBJ2-3; 9 bases are shared with TRBD2. The CDR3 has 18 residues. The trim removed 0 bases at V and 3 bases at J, leaving 10 bases unmatched. Germline V gives CDR1 LGHNA, CDR2 YSLEER. CDR3 coding DNA: TGCGCCAGCAGCCAAGATCGGGCGGGGGGGGCATGGACAGATACGCAGTATTTT. The encoded protein is CASSQDRAGGAWTDTQYF.

The V gene is TRBV7-6, the J gene TRBJ2-1; TRBD1 is a possible D gene (6 bases). CDR3 length: 17 residues. Germline V lookup: CDR1 SGHVS, CDR2 FNYEAQ. The V gene lost 5 bases and the J gene lost 5 bases, with 22 bases spanning the gap. The CDR3 DNA reads TGTGCCAGCAGCCCCACGTGGGTCAGGGGTCGAGACAATGAGCAGTTCTTC. This translates into CASSPTWVRGRDNEQFF.

The chain carries TRBV4-2 and TRBJ2-7; 12 bases line up with TRBD2. The CDR3 runs 20 residues. V was pared by 0 bases and J by 2 bases, with 14 bases of the junction left unmatched. In germline, CDR1 is LGHNA, CDR2 YNFKEQ. The CDR3 loop is CASSQERADLLAGGAYEQYF. DNA for the CDR3: TGTGCCAGCAGCCAAGAGAGAGCGGACCTACTAGCGGGAGGAGCCTACGAGCAGTACTTC.